The clone carrying this TCR beta chain was counted between two and nine times. Its specificity is unknown. It was RNA transcripts that yielded the amplified TCR beta CDR3 regions. A first-round RT-PCR of the TCR CDR3 used the HTBI primer set. TCRdb passed the multiplex PCR reads through MiXCR, listing each CDR3 protein once. Of around 600,000 distinct CDR3 sequences in the sample, approximately 15% were seen once. This record comes from a study of T cells in Graves' hyperthyroidism and ophthalmopathy. General study findings and limits: Among clonotypes expanded in thyroid above 0.001, most were also found in blood. A model built on 13 V-J features separated ophthalmopathy from stable hyperthyroidism.

Per the germline V gene, CDR1 is SGHRS and CDR2 is YFSETQ. Trimming left V 4 bases short and J 6 bases short, with 17 bases between. The CDR3 consists of 15 residues. Ophthalmopathy patients showed a Clinical Activity Score of at least 3, NOSPECS grade of at least 4 and duration under 3 months. Cells are PBMCs isolated from 10 ml of fresh blood. The sequenced sample was blood. The receptor comes from a young woman with Graves' ophthalmopathy. The chain recombines TRBV5-1 with TRBJ1-5; no reliable D call. The CDR3 DNA reads TGCGCCAGCAGCCCGGAGGCGGGTTTCGGTCAGCCCCAGCATTTT. This translates into CASSPEAGFGQPQHF.